The source of this T cell receptor (beta chain) is a study of cytomegalovirus exposure and HLA in healthy donors. Trimming took 6 bases from V and 0 from J, leaving 13 bases between them. The CDR3 covers 15 residues. Germline V gene lookup returns CDR1 MNHEY and CDR2 SVGAGI. Study-wide points: An analysis done earlier found most TCR beta V segments productive about 87% or about 30% of the time. Common viral pathogens seemed to be connected with several of the most significant clusters, according to a later analysis. Prediction of most subjects' HLA-A and HLA-B alleles by TCR beta sequences was reportedly accurate.

The PCR made use of 60 Vbeta and 13 Jbeta primers. Original methodology: Counted up in a later analysis, unique TCR beta chains came to about 80 million, with about 9.9 million shared. TCRdb keeps only in-frame clones here, not all; method: immunoSEQ multiplex PCR. V, J and clone size reflect that table, while D and trimming were determined from the DNA. The sample yields about 220,000 clones, more than 65% seen once. Details on this clone: Its antigen is unidentified. Other DNA sequences of this sample code for an identical CDR3.

The receptor comes from a woman under 40 in good health and CMV-seronegative. The V gene is TRBV6-5, the J gene TRBJ2-3; D is possibly TRBD2 (5 bases). The sequenced sample consisted of PBMCs. CDR3 amino acids: CASSPLASSTDTQYF. The CDR3, as DNA: TGTGCCAGCAGCCCCTTAGCGTCGAGCACAGATACGCAGTATTTT.